This entry lists 21 T cell receptor beta chains sequenced from one sample in a study of metastatic and nonmetastatic thyroid tumors. All patients reached thyroid surgery having received no treatment beforehand. TCRdb re-clonotyped the PCR reads via MiXCR. The data hold 30,000 to 40,000 clones, with about 18% observed a single time. The sequenced material came from blood. These receptors were obtained from a male donor with papillary thyroid cancer or a benign thyroid nodule (not recorded which). Some clones in this sample may be carry-over from other donors' samples.

The gene calls are TRBV6-1 and TRBJ1-2; maybe TRBD1 (6 bases). Germline-derived CDR1 and CDR2 are MNHNS and SASEGT. This CDR3 region has 13 residues. V lost 6 bases and J 1 base, leaving 9 bases between the germline ends. The CDR3, as DNA: TGTGCCAGCAGGACAGGTTTTAACTATGGCTACACCTTC. Amino acid sequence: CASRTGFNYGYTF.

The table lists this clone with a few counts. The chain recombines TRBV6-2 or TRBV6-3 with TRBJ2-6; the D is unclear. The CDR3 is 15 amino acids. With 5 bases removed from V and 1 base from J, the gap between germline ends came to 9 bases. Germline V gene sequence: CDR1 MNHEY, CDR2 SVGEGT. The CDR3 loop is CASSEEWSGANVLTF. CDR3 bases: TGTGCCAGCAGTGAAGAATGGTCTGGGGCCAACGTCCTGACTTTC.

The chain has TRBV19 and TRBJ2-3; the D gene could be TRBD1 or TRBD2 (6 bases each). This CDR3 has 15 amino acids. Germline CDR1 and CDR2: LNHDA and SQIVND (reference sequence). V gave up 5 bases and J gave up 1 base, with 13 bases separating them. The CDR3 coding sequence is TGTGCCAGTAGTTCCGGAGGGGGGCGCACAGATACGCAGTATTTT. Encoded protein: CASSSGGGRTDTQYF. The full variable domain, completed using reference TRBV19 and TRBJ2-3, is DGGITQSPKYLFRKEGQNVTLSCEQNLNHDAMYWYRQDPGQGLRLIYYSQIVNDFQKGDIAEGYSVSREKKESFPLTVTSAQKNPTAFYLCASSSGGGRTDTQYFGPGTRLTVL.

There are many counts of this clone. The sample carries other DNA sequences with the same CDR3. The V call is TRBV5-1, the J call TRBJ2-5, with 12 bases that match TRBD2. This CDR3 is 16 amino acids long. V gave up 5 bases and J gave up 3 bases; unmatched junction bases: 8. The germline V gene has CDR1 SGHRS and CDR2 YFSETQ. In nucleotides, the CDR3 is TGCGCCAGCAGTCCAGCTAGCGGGAGGGCTGAAGAGACCCAGTACTTC. Its protein is CASSPASGRAEETQYF.

A remark on this clone: It is likely a read error, because the conserved phenylalanine at the end of the CDR3 is missing. V and J are TRBV9 and TRBJ1-3; D ambiguous. This CDR3 has 13 amino acids. CDR1 SGDLS and CDR2 YYNGEE come from the germline V gene. The DNA of the CDR3 is TGTGCCAGCAGCGTAGGAGATGGAAACAACATATATTTG. Encoded protein: CASSVGDGNNIYL.

This clone was picked up many times. The genes are TRBV5-5 and TRBJ2-7, with unresolved D. The germline V gene has CDR1 SGHKS and CDR2 YYEKEE (reference sequence). The CDR3 spans 11 residues. V was shortened by 4 bases and J by 6 bases, with 8 bases between the two germline ends. The CDR3 sequence is CASSTTAEQYF. The CDR3 nucleotides are TGTGCCAGCAGCACCACGGCCGAGCAGTACTTC.

In its sample, this clone was seen many times. The V and J genes are TRBV19 and TRBJ1-6; possibly TRBD1 for D (6 bases). CDR3 size: 17 residues. The germline CDR1 and CDR2 sequences are LNHDA and SQIVND (reference sequence). V was shortened by 6 bases and J by 5 bases, with 20 bases between the two germline ends. CDR3 DNA sequence: TGTGCCAGTAGCCTGACCCGTGGGACAAACGATAATTCACCCCTCCACTTT. Translation: CASSLTRGTNDNSPLHF. Full variable domain (missing parts from reference TRBV19 and TRBJ1-6): DGGITQSPKYLFRKEGQNVTLSCEQNLNHDAMYWYRQDPGQGLRLIYYSQIVNDFQKGDIAEGYSVSREKKESFPLTVTSAQKNPTAFYLCASSLTRGTNDNSPLHFGNGTRLTVT.

At least ten counts were recorded for this clone. This chain links TRBV20-1 with TRBJ1-2; possible D gene TRBD1, 6 bases. The CDR3 is 16 residues long. Germline CDR1 reads DFQATT; CDR2 reads SNEGSKA (reference sequence). Trimming stripped 3 bases from V and 4 bases from J, with 21 bases between. CDR3 in amino acids: CSASPGGGRGAYGYTF. The CDR3 nucleotides read TGCAGTGCTAGCCCCGGAGGAGGGAGGGGGGCCTATGGCTACACCTTC.

This clone was recorded many times. The V call is TRBV18, the J call TRBJ2-1; D not resolved. The CDR3 contains 14 residues. Trimming stripped 2 bases from V and 3 bases from J, with 8 bases between. Germline CDR1 KGHSH, CDR2 LQKENI. The CDR3, as DNA: TGTGCCAGCTCACCAATCGATGTCTACAATGAGCAGTTCTTC. Amino acids: CASSPIDVYNEQFF. The full variable domain, in which reference TRBV18 and TRBJ2-1 provide the parts outside the CDR3, is NAGVMQNPRHLVRRRGQEARLRCSPMKGHSHVYWYRQLPEEGLKFMVYLQKENIIDESGMPKERFSAEFPKEGPSILRIQQVVRGDSAAYFCASSPIDVYNEQFFGPGTRLTVL.

The gene calls are TRBV5-1 and TRBJ2-3; 9 bases are shared with TRBD2. This CDR3 has 15 residues. CDR1 and CDR2 from the germline V gene are SGHRS and YFSETQ. The trim removed 3 bases at V and 2 bases at J, leaving 4 bases unmatched. CDR3 protein: CASSSGGRATDTQYF. The CDR3 DNA is TGCGCCAGCAGCTCGGGCGGGAGGGCCACAGATACGCAGTATTTT. Drawing the rest from reference TRBV5-1 and TRBJ2-3, the complete variable domain is KAGVTQTPRYLIKTRGQQVTLSCSPISGHRSVSWYQQTPGQGLQFLFEYFSETQRNKGNFPGRFSGRQFSNSRSEMNVSTLELGDSALYLCASSSGGRATDTQYFGPGTRLTVL.

In this sample, this clone turned up many times. The V call is TRBV13, the J call TRBJ1-2, with D uncertain. The CDR3 contains 16 residues. The germline CDR1 and CDR2 sequences are PRHDT and FYEKMQ (reference sequence). V gave up 2 bases and J gave up 4 bases, with 17 bases separating them. CDR3 region: CASSLWASRGSYGYTF. CDR3 nucleotides: TGTGCCAGCAGCTTATGGGCTTCTCGCGGCTCCTATGGCTACACCTTC.

A few counts support this clone. V gene TRBV2 combines with J gene TRBJ1-2, with TRBD1 as a possible D gene (5 bases). The ends were cut back, 6 bases at V and 4 bases at J, with 15 bases in the middle. From germline, CDR1 is SNHLY and CDR2 FYNNEI. The CDR3 runs to 14 residues. The CDR3: CASRGEGGIYGYTF. The CDR3 DNA is TGTGCCAGCAGGGGGGAAGGAGGGATCTATGGCTACACCTTC.

J is TRBJ2-1 and V is TRBV15; 15 bases match TRBD2. The germline gives CDR1 LNHNV, CDR2 YYDKDF (reference sequence). The CDR3 length is 15 residues. V dropped 5 bases and J dropped 7; count of bases not matched to a gene: 3. This CDR3 is CATSGTSGRINEQFF. The CDR3 DNA reads as TGTGCCACCAGCGGGACTAGCGGGAGGATTAATGAGCAGTTCTTC. The whole variable domain, filled in from reference TRBV15 and TRBJ2-1, reads DAMVIQNPRYQVTQFGKPVTLSCSQTLNHNVMYWYQQKSSQAPKLLFHYYDKDFNNEADTPDNFQSRRPNTSFCFLDIRSPGLGDTAMYLCATSGTSGRINEQFFGPGTRLTVL.

A remark on this clone: The conserved phenylalanine or tryptophan normally closing the CDR3 is absent here, so this likely arose from a read error. The CDR3 DNA reads as TGCGCCAGCAGCATGAGACGGGGGTCTTGGGCCAACGTCCTGACTTCC. Translated, it gives CASSMRRGSWANVLTS. The V and J genes are TRBV5-1 and TRBJ2-6; maybe TRBD2 (6 bases). The CDR3 has 16 amino acids. Germline CDR1 reads SGHRS; CDR2 reads YFSETQ. Trimming stripped 4 bases from V and 5 bases from J, with 16 bases between.

In this sample, this clone turned up many times. V gene TRBV12-3 or TRBV12-4 combines with J gene TRBJ2-7, with 7 bases that match TRBD1. The CDR3 contains 14 residues. Losses at the gene ends were 10 bases for V and 2 bases for J; bases not matched to a gene: 11. The CDR3 coding sequence is TGTGCCACCAAGGCCCCGGGACAGACCTACGAGCAGTACTTC. It specifies CATKAPGQTYEQYF.

About this clone itself: The junction departs from the called germline gene at one end, perhaps through a read error. V gene TRBV6-2 or TRBV6-3 combines with J gene TRBJ2-6, with a possible D match to TRBD1 (5 bases). Germline values: CDR1 MNHEY, CDR2 SVGEGT. This CDR3 spans 16 amino acids. The CDR3 loop is CASSSLIDGGANVLTF. CDR3 in DNA: TGTGCCAGCAGTTCACTGATCGACGGTGGGGCCAACGTACTGACTTTC.

This clone was counted ten times or more. The chain is built from TRBV11-3 and TRBJ2-7; D may be TRBD1 or TRBD2 (5 bases each). This CDR3 spans 11 amino acids. Germline assignment: CDR1 SGHNT and CDR2 YENEEA. Between the trimmed V and J ends, which lost 5 bases and 5 bases, there was a span of 7 bases. The CDR3 DNA is TGTGCCAGCAGCCGAGGGGACGAGCAGTACTTC. It is translated as CASSRGDEQYF.

Only a few counts were recorded for this clone. The chain uses TRBV6-1 and TRBJ2-2; 8 bases line up with TRBD1. The germline V gene encodes CDR1 MNHNS and CDR2 SASEGT. The length of the CDR3 is 15 residues. V shed 8 bases and J 4 bases; nucleotides not matched to a gene: 9. The CDR3 bases are TGTGCCAGCTACGAGACAGGGGATATCACCGGGGAGCTGTTTTTT. It specifies CASYETGDITGELFF.

This clone has only a few counts. This sequence joins TRBV28 and TRBJ2-7, with 7 nucleotides matching TRBD2. V was pared by 7 bases and J by 2 bases, with 8 bases of the junction left unmatched. The germline CDR1 and CDR2 sequences are MDHEN and SYDVKM. The CDR3 contains 14 residues. The CDR3 protein is CASTSTSVTYEQYF. The CDR3 coding sequence is TGTGCCAGCACTTCTACTAGCGTCACCTACGAGCAGTACTTC.

This clone was seen ten or more times. V gene TRBV11-2 combines with J gene TRBJ1-5; D perhaps matches TRBD1 (5 bases). Germline V lookup: CDR1 SGHAT, CDR2 FQNNGV. With 3 bases removed from V and 0 bases from J, the gap between germline ends came to 18 bases. The length of the CDR3 is 18 residues. CDR3 amino acids: CASSFGRGRLYSNQPQHF. CDR3 sequence (DNA): TGTGCCAGCAGCTTTGGTAGGGGCCGCCTCTATAGCAATCAGCCCCAGCATTTT.

The sample holds many counts of this clone. The chain links TRBV3-1 to TRBJ2-5, with 10 bases aligning to TRBD1. Germline V gene data show CDR1 as LGHDT and CDR2 as YNNKEL (reference sequence). J gave up 3 bases and V 0 bases, and 13 bases lay outside the gene matches. The CDR3 extends over 19 amino acids. CDR3 protein: CASSQEPQRRDRGKETQYF. DNA of the CDR3: TGTGCCAGCAGCCAAGAGCCCCAAAGACGGGACAGGGGTAAAGAGACCCAGTACTTC.